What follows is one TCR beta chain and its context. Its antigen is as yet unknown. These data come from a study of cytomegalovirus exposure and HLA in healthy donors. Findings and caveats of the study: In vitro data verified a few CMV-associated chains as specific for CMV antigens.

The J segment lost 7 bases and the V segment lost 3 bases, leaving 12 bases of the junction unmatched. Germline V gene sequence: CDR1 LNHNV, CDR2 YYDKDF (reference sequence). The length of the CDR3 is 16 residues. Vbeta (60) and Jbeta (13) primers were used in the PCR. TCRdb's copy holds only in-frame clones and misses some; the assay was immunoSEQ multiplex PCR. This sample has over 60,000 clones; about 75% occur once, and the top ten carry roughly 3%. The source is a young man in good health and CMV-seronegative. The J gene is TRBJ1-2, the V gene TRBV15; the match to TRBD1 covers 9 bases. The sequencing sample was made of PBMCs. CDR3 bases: TGTGCCACCAGCAGTTGGACAGGGGCCACCTCGGGTGGCTACACCTTC. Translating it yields CATSSWTGATSGGYTF. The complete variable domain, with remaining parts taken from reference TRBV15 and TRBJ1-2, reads DAMVIQNPRYQVTQFGKPVTLSCSQTLNHNVMYWYQQKSSQAPKLLFHYYDKDFNNEADTPDNFQSRRPNTSFCFLDIRSPGLGDTAMYLCATSSWTGATSGGYTFGSGTRLTVV.